Shown below are 10 T cell receptor beta chains from a single sample sequenced in a study of T cells in Graves' hyperthyroidism and ophthalmopathy. It was RNA transcripts that yielded the amplified TCR beta CDR3 regions. In the first-round RT-PCR of the TCR CDR3, the HTBI primer set was used. TCRdb reanalysed the multiplex PCR reads using MiXCR and keeps one entry per CDR3 protein. The repertoire consists of about 590,000 distinct CDR3 sequences, with about 14% occurring once and the leading ten covering over 6%. Sequencing was carried out using blood. The receptors shown here come from a woman younger than 35 with Graves' ophthalmopathy.

The rearrangement uses TRBV20-1 and TRBJ1-1; the D gene is possibly TRBD1 (6 bases). V dropped 5 bases and J dropped 0 bases, with 19 bases sitting between them. Per the germline V gene, CDR1 is DFQATT and CDR2 is SNEGSKA (reference sequence). The CDR3 is 16 residues long. Written as DNA, the CDR3 is TGCAGTGCTCGTGCAAGGGGGGCCCCTCTGAACACTGAAGCTTTCTTT. Translating it yields CSARARGAPLNTEAFF.

The CDR3 DNA sequence: TGTGCCAGCAGCCCCCTCGGCATAGCGGGAAGAGAGACCCAGTACTTC. Its protein product is CASSPLGIAGRETQYF. The V call is TRBV9, the J call TRBJ2-5, with 8 bases fitting TRBD2. With V trimmed by 4 bases and J by 4 bases, 12 bases remained unmatched. Germline V CDR1 and CDR2: SGDLS, YYNGEE. The CDR3 extends over 16 amino acids. The variable domain in full, completed from reference TRBV9 and TRBJ2-5, reads DSGVTQTPKHLITATGQRVTLRCSPRSGDLSVYWYQQSLDQGLQFLIQYYNGEERAKGNILERFSAQQFPDLHSELNLSSLELGDSALYFCASSPLGIAGRETQYFGPGTRLLVL.

This clonotype has more than one count but fewer than ten. The J gene is TRBJ2-1, the V gene TRBV7-3; D unresolved. V was trimmed by 1 base and J by 12 bases, leaving 13 bases between them. CDR1 and CDR2 from the germline V gene are SGHTA and FQGTGA. This CDR3 has 13 residues. CDR3 sequence reads: CASSLNAHSGQFF. CDR3 DNA: TGTGCCAGCAGCTTAAACGCCCACAGTGGGCAGTTCTTC.

The chain employs TRBV19 and TRBJ1-1, with D unresolved. Germline lookup yields CDR1 LNHDA and CDR2 SQIVND (reference sequence). This CDR3 contains 13 residues. The V end lost 5 bases, the J end lost 4 bases, and 11 bases lay between the germline ends. The CDR3 DNA reads as TGTGCCAGTAGTTCAGTCCCGATCACTGAAGCTTTCTTT. It yields the protein CASSSVPITEAFF.

This clonotype has just a few counts. The chain recombines TRBV2 with TRBJ1-6, with 9 nucleotides matching TRBD1. Germline CDR1 reads SNHLY; CDR2 reads FYNNEI. After removal of 6 bases from V and 7 bases from J, the junction contained 10 bases not matched to a gene. The CDR3 has 16 residues. CDR3 region: CASSLTGGRGNSPLHF. CDR3 in DNA: TGTGCCAGCAGCCTAACAGGGGGCCGGGGGAATTCACCCCTCCACTTT.

This clonotype was observed a handful of times. V usage is TRBV19 and J usage is TRBJ2-6; D not certain. The CDR3 extends over 14 amino acids. The germline V gene encodes CDR1 LNHDA and CDR2 SQIVND (reference sequence). The V end was cut by 6 bases, the J end by 0 bases, with 6 bases between. CDR3 bases: TGTGCCAGTAGGGGCTTCTCTGGGGCCAACGTCCTGACTTTC. Translating gives CASRGFSGANVLTF.

This rearrangement joins TRBV27 to TRBJ1-5, with D possibly being TRBD1 (6 bases). CDR3 length equals 13 residues. Germline CDR1 and CDR2: MNHEY and SMNVEV (reference sequence). The ends were cut back, 7 bases at V and 5 bases at J, with 12 bases in the middle. CDR3 sequence reads: CASKRGIDQPQHF. The CDR3 DNA reads TGTGCCAGCAAAAGGGGGATCGATCAGCCCCAGCATTTT.

The chain links TRBV20-1 to TRBJ2-5; the D is unclear. The CDR3 consists of 15 residues. Germline V gene sequence: CDR1 DFQATT, CDR2 SNEGSKA (reference sequence). Trimming took off 6 bases at V and 4 bases at J, with 21 bases between the two ends. Here the CDR3 reads CSATSPIKYGETQYF. In DNA form, the CDR3 reads TGCAGTGCCACTTCCCCCATCAAATACGGAGAGACCCAGTACTTC.

The V gene is TRBV5-1, the J gene TRBJ2-6; TRBD1 agrees at 10 bases. Germline trimming cut 5 bases from V and 4 bases from J; bases unmatched to any gene: 6. Germline V gene lookup returns CDR1 SGHRS and CDR2 YFSETQ. The CDR3 totals 16 residues. CDR3 protein: CASSAPGQGGANVLTF. The CDR3 region has the DNA TGCGCCAGCAGTGCACCGGGACAGGGGGGGGCCAACGTCCTGACTTTC.

In this sample, this clonotype turned up many times. The rearrangement uses TRBV3-1 and TRBJ2-1; D is unresolved. CDR1 and CDR2 from the germline V gene are LGHDT and YNNKEL (reference sequence). The CDR3 is 14 amino acids. V was trimmed by 4 bases and J by 3 bases, leaving 10 bases between them. The CDR3 here is CASSPGSGYNEQFF. The DNA for the CDR3 is TGTGCCAGCAGCCCAGGCTCGGGCTACAATGAGCAGTTCTTC.